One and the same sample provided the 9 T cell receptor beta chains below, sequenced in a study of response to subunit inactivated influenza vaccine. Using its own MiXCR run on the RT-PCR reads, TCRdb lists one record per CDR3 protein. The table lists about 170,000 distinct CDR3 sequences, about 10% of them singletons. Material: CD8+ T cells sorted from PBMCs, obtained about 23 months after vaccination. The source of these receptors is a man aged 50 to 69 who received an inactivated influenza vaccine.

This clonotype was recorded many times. CDR3 amino acids: CASSPTGGAPYNEQFF. DNA for the CDR3: TGTGCCAGCAGCCCTACGGGCGGAGCACCCTACAATGAGCAGTTCTTC. The chain employs TRBV4-2 and TRBJ2-1; D remains unclear. This CDR3 is built from 16 residues. The V and J ends lost 4 bases and 2 bases respectively, with 15 bases between them. The germline CDR1 and CDR2 sequences are LGHNA and YNFKEQ.

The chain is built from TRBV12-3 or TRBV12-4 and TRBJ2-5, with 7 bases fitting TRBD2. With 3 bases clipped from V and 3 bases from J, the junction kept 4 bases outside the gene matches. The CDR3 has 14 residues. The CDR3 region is CASSFRLAEETQYF. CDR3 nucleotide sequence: TGTGCCAGCAGTTTTCGGCTAGCGGAAGAGACCCAGTACTTC.

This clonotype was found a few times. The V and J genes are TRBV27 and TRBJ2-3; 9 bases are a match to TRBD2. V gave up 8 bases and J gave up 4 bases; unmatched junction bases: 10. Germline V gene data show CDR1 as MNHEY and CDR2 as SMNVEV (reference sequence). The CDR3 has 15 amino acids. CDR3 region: CASSISGSRADTQYF. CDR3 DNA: TGTGCCAGCTCTATTAGCGGGAGCCGCGCAGATACGCAGTATTTT.

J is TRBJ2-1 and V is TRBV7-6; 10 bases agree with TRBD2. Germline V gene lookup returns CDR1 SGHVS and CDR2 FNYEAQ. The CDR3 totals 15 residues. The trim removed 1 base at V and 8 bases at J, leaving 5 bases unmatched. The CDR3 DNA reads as TGTGCCAGCAGCTTAGTTACTAGCGGGATACATGAGCAGTTCTTC. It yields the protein CASSLVTSGIHEQFF.

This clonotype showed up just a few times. CDR3 DNA sequence: TGTGCCAGCAGCTTATGGGGGCTTAGCACAGATACGCAGTATTTT. It specifies CASSLWGLSTDTQYF. The V call is TRBV7-8, the J call TRBJ2-3, with D perhaps matching TRBD1 (6 bases). Germline CDR1 and CDR2: SGHVS and FQNEAQ. The CDR3 covers 15 residues. V shed 2 bases and J shed 0 bases, with 9 bases lying between them.

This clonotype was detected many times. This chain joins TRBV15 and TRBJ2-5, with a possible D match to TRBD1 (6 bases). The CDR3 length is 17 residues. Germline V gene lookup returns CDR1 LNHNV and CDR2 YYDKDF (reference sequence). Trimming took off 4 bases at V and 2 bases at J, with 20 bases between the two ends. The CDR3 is CATSTIGSNRDQETQYF. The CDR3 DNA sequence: TGTGCCACCAGCACTATAGGGTCCAACAGGGATCAAGAGACCCAGTACTTC. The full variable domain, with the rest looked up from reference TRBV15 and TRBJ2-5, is DAMVIQNPRYQVTQFGKPVTLSCSQTLNHNVMYWYQQKSSQAPKLLFHYYDKDFNNEADTPDNFQSRRPNTSFCFLDIRSPGLGDTAMYLCATSTIGSNRDQETQYFGPGTRLLVL.

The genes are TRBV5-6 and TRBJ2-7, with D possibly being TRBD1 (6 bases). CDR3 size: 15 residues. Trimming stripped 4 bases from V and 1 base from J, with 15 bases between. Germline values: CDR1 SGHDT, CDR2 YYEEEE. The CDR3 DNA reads TGTGCCAGCAGCGTCGAAACAGGGTTGTCCTACGAGCAGTACTTC. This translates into CASSVETGLSYEQYF.

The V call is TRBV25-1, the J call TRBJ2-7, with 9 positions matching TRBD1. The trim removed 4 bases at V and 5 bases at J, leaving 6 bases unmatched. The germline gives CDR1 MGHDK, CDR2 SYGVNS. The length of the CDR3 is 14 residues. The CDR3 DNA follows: TGTGCCAGCAGTGCGTCCGGGACAGGGAACGAGCAGTACTTC. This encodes CASSASGTGNEQYF.

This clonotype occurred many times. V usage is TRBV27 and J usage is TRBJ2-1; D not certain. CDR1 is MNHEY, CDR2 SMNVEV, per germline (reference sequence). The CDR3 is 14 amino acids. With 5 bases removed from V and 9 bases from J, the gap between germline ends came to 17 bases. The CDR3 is CASSPLGFGIEQFF. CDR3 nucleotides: TGTGCCAGCAGTCCACTGGGGTTCGGCATTGAGCAGTTCTTC.